Below, 2 T cell receptor beta chains from the same sample are listed, as sequenced in a study of OX40 agonist ivuxolimab in advanced cancers. Produced via immunoSEQ multiplex PCR; TCRdb's table is partial and in-frame only. The profile shows about 130,000 clones, 93% of them singletons. Sequencing was performed on CD4+ or CD8+ T cells sorted from blood, taken in a trial of the OX40 agonist ivuxolimab. These receptors were collected from an adult with an advanced solid tumor such as melanoma, head and neck, liver or kidney cancer.

The CDR3 is CASSQVGAGEKLFF. CDR3 nucleotides: TGCGCCAGCAGCCAAGTGGGGGCTGGAGAAAAACTGTTTTTT. The chain has TRBV4-3 and TRBJ1-4; tentative D call: TRBD1 (6 bases). There are 14 residues in the CDR3. The V end lost 1 base, the J end lost 8 bases, and 11 bases lay between the germline ends. The germline gives CDR1 LGHNA, CDR2 YSLEER.

V is TRBV4-3 and J is TRBJ2-7, with D maybe TRBD1 (6 bases). Germline V lookup: CDR1 LGHNA, CDR2 YSLEER. The CDR3 extends over 16 amino acids. Trimming took off 0 bases at V and 2 bases at J, with 14 bases between the two ends. In nucleotides, the CDR3 is TGCGCCAGCAGCCAAGAGCAACAGGGCTCCACCTACGAGCAGTACTTC. Its protein product is CASSQEQQGSTYEQYF.